Presented here are 21 T cell receptor beta chains from one specimen sequenced in a study of blood T cell repertoires in COVID-19. Using immunoSEQ multiplex PCR, the repertoire was profiled, and TCRdb retains in-frame clones only, with some absent. The table includes tens of thousands of clones, approximately 80% detected once. The sequencing input was peripheral blood. These receptors originate from an elderly man with active or convalescent COVID-19.

This chain joins TRBV5-1 and TRBJ2-1, with 9 bases identical to TRBD2. Losses at the gene ends were 4 bases for V and 6 bases for J; bases not matched to a gene: 17. CDR1 SGHRS and CDR2 YFSETQ come from the germline V gene. The CDR3 contains 18 residues. CDR3 residues: CASSPQGGGGSFANEQFF. CDR3 DNA: TGCGCCAGCAGCCCGCAGGGCGGGGGGGGAAGCTTCGCCAATGAGCAGTTCTTC.

This clone has a handful of counts. The genes are TRBV28 and TRBJ2-1; D unclear. This CDR3 spans 16 amino acids. The V end lost 5 bases, the J end lost 0 bases, and 14 bases lay between the germline ends. From germline, CDR1 is MDHEN and CDR2 SYDVKM. CDR3 sequence: CASSPTVRSSYNEQFF. Here the CDR3 DNA reads TGTGCCAGCAGTCCCACCGTCCGGAGCTCCTACAATGAGCAGTTCTTC.

This rearrangement joins TRBV7-2 to TRBJ1-2; 7 bases align to TRBD1. CDR3 size: 16 residues. Trimming took 2 bases from V and 2 from J; bases not matched to a gene: 8. Germline V gives CDR1 SGHTA, CDR2 FQGNSA. CDR3 nucleotide sequence: TGTGCCAGCAGCTTACCGGAGTCAGGGGGGAACTATGGCTACACCTTC. Its translation is CASSLPESGGNYGYTF.

The chain combines TRBV7-2 with TRBJ2-1, with TRBD1 as a possible D gene (6 bases). The CDR3 contains 14 residues. The ends were cut back, 5 bases at V and 8 bases at J, with 16 bases in the middle. CDR1 is SGHTA, CDR2 FQGNSA, per germline. CDR3 in DNA: TGTGCCAGCAGCGATAACAGGGTAGTCTATGAGCAGTTCTTC. Residues: CASSDNRVVYEQFF.

The chain employs TRBV12-3 or TRBV12-4 and TRBJ1-2, with a possible D match to TRBD1 (5 bases). This CDR3 is built from 12 residues. The V gene lost 6 bases and the J gene lost 4 bases, with 9 bases spanning the gap. The CDR3 DNA is TGTGCCAGCAGCCAGGGTATCTATGGCTACACCTTC. Translating gives CASSQGIYGYTF.

The rearrangement links TRBV5-8 to TRBJ1-2, with 7 bases matching TRBD1. CDR1 is SGHTS, CDR2 YDEGEE, per germline. V lost 3 bases to trimming and J lost 8 bases; unmatched junction nucleotides: 10. The CDR3 sequence is 14 residues long. CDR3 residues: CASSSQTGPHGYTF. As DNA, the CDR3 is TGTGCCAGCAGCTCCCAGACAGGGCCGCACGGCTACACCTTC. The full variable domain, completed using reference TRBV5-8 and TRBJ1-2, is EAGVTQSPTHLIKTRGQQATLRCSPISGHTSVYWYQQALGLGLQFLLWYDEGEERNRGNFPPRFSGRQFPNYSSELNVNALELEDSALYLCASSSQTGPHGYTFGSGTRLTVV.

This rearrangement joins TRBV6-5 to TRBJ2-4; 12 positions agree with TRBD2. CDR1 MNHEY and CDR2 SVGAGI come from the germline V gene. CDR3 length: 15 residues. With 8 bases clipped from V and 0 bases from J, the junction kept 2 bases outside the gene matches. The CDR3 is CASRLAGVAKNIQYF. The CDR3 region has the DNA TGTGCCAGCCGACTAGCGGGGGTAGCCAAAAACATTCAGTACTTC.

The chain employs TRBV2 and TRBJ1-6, with 9 bases that match TRBD1. The junction had 4 bases not matched to a gene; V was cut back by 1 base and J by 0 bases. Germline V lookup: CDR1 SNHLY, CDR2 FYNNEI. The CDR3 is made up of 18 amino acids. CDR3 protein: CASSEEGQGSSYNSPLHF. Here the CDR3 DNA reads TGTGCCAGCAGTGAAGAGGGACAGGGAAGCTCCTATAATTCACCCCTCCACTTT.

This clone was seen only a few times. The gene calls are TRBV5-1 and TRBJ1-3; TRBD1 might be the D (6 bases). The CDR3 consists of 15 residues. Between the trimmed V and J ends, which lost 5 bases and 0 bases, there was a span of 12 bases. Germline V gene data show CDR1 as SGHRS and CDR2 as YFSETQ. The CDR3 bases are TGCGCCAGCAGGATCGACAGGAGCTCTGGAAACACCATATATTTT. Translated, it gives CASRIDRSSGNTIYF.

CDR3 bases: TGTGCCAGTAGTATTACGACAGGGTACACAGATACGCAGTATTTT. It translates to CASSITTGYTDTQYF. This chain joins TRBV19 and TRBJ2-3; TRBD1 matches at 7 bases. The germline gives CDR1 LNHDA, CDR2 SQIVND (reference sequence). J was trimmed by 2 bases and V by 3 bases; bases with no gene match: 5. The CDR3 is 15 residues long.

In nucleotides, the CDR3 is TGTGCCAGCAGCTTAATCAGAGACAGGGGATCAGATACGCAGTATTTT. Its protein is CASSLIRDRGSDTQYF. V is TRBV11-2 and J is TRBJ2-3; 8 bases are shared with TRBD1. The junction had 8 bases not matched to a gene; V was cut back by 2 bases and J by 4 bases. CDR1 and CDR2 from the germline V gene are SGHAT and FQNNGV. The length of the CDR3 is 16 residues.

The J gene is TRBJ2-1, the V gene TRBV10-3, with a weak D call TRBD2 (7 bases). V gave up 8 bases and J gave up 5 bases, with 16 bases separating them. The CDR3 has 14 residues. Per the germline V gene, CDR1 is ENHRY and CDR2 is SYGVKD. The CDR3 region has the DNA TGTGCCATCCGATCGGGGGGCAACGACAATGAGCAGTTCTTC. It translates to CAIRSGGNDNEQFF.

This clone came up once. The chain carries TRBV18 and TRBJ1-3, with 7 bases matching TRBD1. The germline V gene has CDR1 KGHSH and CDR2 LQKENI. The trim removed 0 bases at V and 4 bases at J, leaving 6 bases unmatched. The CDR3 contains 16 residues. Here the CDR3 DNA reads TGTGCCAGCTCACCACCTGACAGGGCATACGGAAACACCATATATTTT. Translation gives CASSPPDRAYGNTIYF.

The rearrangement joins TRBV7-2 to TRBJ1-3; D remains unclear. Trimming left V 4 bases short and J 8 bases short, with 15 bases between. The CDR3 length is 14 residues. The germline gives CDR1 SGHTA, CDR2 FQGNSA. The CDR3 spells CASSSQPASDTIYF. CDR3 in DNA: TGTGCCAGCAGCTCCCAACCCGCTTCGGACACCATATATTTT. The full variable domain, with the rest looked up from reference TRBV7-2 and TRBJ1-3, is GAGVSQSPSNKVTEKGKDVELRCDPISGHTALYWYRQSLGQGLEFLIYFQGNSAPDKSGLPSDRFSAERTGGSVSTLTIQRTQQEDSAVYLCASSSQPASDTIYFGEGSWLTVV.

The chain combines TRBV6-5 with TRBJ2-2, with 7 bases that match TRBD2. Germline V gene sequence: CDR1 MNHEY, CDR2 SVGAGI. The CDR3 extends over 15 amino acids. V was pared by 6 bases and J by 4 bases, with 8 bases of the junction left unmatched. CDR3 amino acids: CASRNPGLRTGELFF. DNA of the CDR3: TGTGCCAGCAGGAATCCGGGACTACGCACCGGGGAGCTGTTTTTT.

This clone was seen just once. V gene TRBV11-1 combines with J gene TRBJ1-1; D might be TRBD1 (6 bases). Germline V CDR1 and CDR2: SGHAT, FQDESV (reference sequence). This CDR3 comprises 14 residues. Trimming pared 5 bases from V and 6 bases from J, leaving 16 bases between. The CDR3 DNA is TGTGCCAGCAGCCCGAATCAGGGGATCGCTGAAGCTTTCTTT. It encodes CASSPNQGIAEAFF.

The J gene is TRBJ2-1, the V gene TRBV19; D might be TRBD2 (5 bases). Germline CDR1 LNHDA, CDR2 SQIVND (reference sequence). The CDR3 loop spans 13 amino acids. V was cut by 3 bases and J by 7 bases, with 10 bases left in between. The CDR3 is CASSIRDRNEQFF. CDR3 in DNA: TGTGCCAGTAGTATTCGGGATAGAAATGAGCAGTTCTTC.

J is TRBJ1-1 and V is TRBV4-3; D uncertain. The CDR3 consists of 14 residues. Germline V gene data show CDR1 as LGHNA and CDR2 as YSLEER. V lost 1 base, J lost 8 bases, and 14 bases lay in between. CDR3 sequence reads: CASSQVGSGVEAFF. The CDR3 DNA reads as TGCGCCAGCAGCCAAGTCGGGTCCGGGGTGGAAGCTTTCTTT.

The V and J genes are TRBV28 and TRBJ2-5, with a possible D match to TRBD2 (5 bases). V was shortened by 2 bases and J by 7 bases, with 17 bases between the two germline ends. The CDR3 totals 15 residues. CDR1 is MDHEN, CDR2 SYDVKM, per germline. As DNA, the CDR3 is TGTGCCAGCAGTTTACCCACGTCCGGGGTCGGGACCCAGTACTTC. The encoded protein is CASSLPTSGVGTQYF.

The chain links TRBV28 to TRBJ2-3; 7 nucleotides match TRBD2. The germline gives CDR1 MDHEN, CDR2 SYDVKM. With 3 bases clipped from V and 3 bases from J, the junction kept 0 bases outside the gene matches. The CDR3 contains 13 residues. CDR3 in DNA: TGTGCCAGCAGTTTGGGACTAACAGATACGCAGTATTTT. This encodes CASSLGLTDTQYF. Full variable domain (rest looked up from reference TRBV28 and TRBJ2-3): DVKVTQSSRYLVKRTGEKVFLECVQDMDHENMFWYRQDPGLGLRLIYFSYDVKMKEKGDIPEGYSVSREKKERFSLILESASTNQTSMYLCASSLGLTDTQYFGPGTRLTVL.

V is TRBV19 and J is TRBJ1-1; 7 nucleotides match TRBD1. The CDR3 is 15 residues long. J lost 3 bases, V lost 5 bases, and 9 bases had no gene match. Germline V gene data show CDR1 as LNHDA and CDR2 as SQIVND (reference sequence). The CDR3 nucleotides are TGTGCCAGTAGTTTAAGGGACAGCATCCACACTGAAGCTTTCTTT. It encodes CASSLRDSIHTEAFF.